Presented here are 16 T cell receptor beta chains from one specimen sequenced in a study of T-cell reconstitution after alpha-beta-depleted transplantation in children. Unique molecular identifiers tagged the TCRbeta library. TCRdb passed the PCR reads through MiXCR, listing each CDR3 protein once. The sample carries 180,000 or so distinct CDR3 sequences, about 6% recorded once. Sequences were derived from PBMCs, sampled before TCRalphabeta/CD19-depleted stem cell transplant. These receptors originate from a girl younger than two with combined immunodeficiency, due to receive a stem cell transplant.

Turning to this clonotype: Mismatch with germline at one junction end may stem from a read error. The chain links TRBV12-3 or TRBV12-4 to TRBJ2-7; 12 nucleotides match TRBD2. This CDR3 contains 19 residues. The CDR3 DNA sequence: TGTACCAGCAGTTTCACCTCCGGACTAGCGGGGAGCATATCCTACGAGCAGTACTTC. Translated, it gives CTSSFTSGLAGSISYEQYF.

The genes are TRBV7-9 and TRBJ2-1; 9 bases are shared with TRBD2. Germline trimming cut 5 bases from V and 5 bases from J; bases unmatched to any gene: 10. Germline-derived CDR1 and CDR2 are SEHNR and FQNEAQ (reference sequence). This CDR3 has 16 amino acids. CDR3 in amino acids: CASSPFLAGVNNEQFF. The DNA of the CDR3 is TGTGCCAGCAGCCCTTTTTTAGCGGGGGTTAACAATGAGCAGTTCTTC.

This clonotype has a count of ten or more. The chain has TRBV9 and TRBJ1-1, with a possible D match to TRBD1 (6 bases). V was pared by 3 bases and J by 4 bases, with 16 bases between. CDR3 length: 15 residues. Germline assignment: CDR1 SGDLS and CDR2 YYNGEE. Here the CDR3 reads CASSASRGAFTEAFF. For the CDR3, the DNA is TGTGCCAGCAGCGCGAGCCGGGGGGCATTCACTGAAGCTTTCTTT.

In its sample, this clonotype was seen a few times. This chain uses TRBV3-1 with TRBJ1-1; 8 bases agree with TRBD1. Germline V gene sequence: CDR1 LGHDT, CDR2 YNNKEL (reference sequence). V was clipped by 6 bases and J by 8 bases; unmatched bases: 26. This CDR3 comprises 19 residues. The CDR3 spells CASSWINGQGKQGTEEAFF. The CDR3 coding sequence is TGTGCCAGCAGTTGGATAAACGGACAGGGCAAGCAAGGGACTGAGGAAGCTTTCTTT.

The chain couples TRBV28 to TRBJ2-7; a possible D gene is TRBD2 (6 bases). Trimming left V 8 bases short and J 3 bases short, with 11 bases between. Germline V gene data show CDR1 as MDHEN and CDR2 as SYDVKM. The CDR3 consists of 12 residues. The CDR3 reads CASGGTVYEQYF. DNA for the CDR3: TGTGCCAGCGGCGGGACGGTCTACGAGCAGTACTTC.

This clonotype showed up just a few times. The rearrangement links TRBV30 to TRBJ2-2; the D is unclear. Trimming removed 4 bases from V and 3 bases from J, with 9 bases in between. The CDR3 totals 13 residues. Germline V gene lookup returns CDR1 GTSNPN and CDR2 SVGIG (reference sequence). The DNA of the CDR3 is TGTGCCTGGACAGAGCCCTACACCGGGGAGCTGTTTTTT. It translates to CAWTEPYTGELFF.

This clonotype was detected ten times or more. This chain links TRBV13 with TRBJ2-5; no definite D call. Germline-derived CDR1 and CDR2 are PRHDT and FYEKMQ (reference sequence). The V end lost 2 bases, the J end lost 5 bases, and 9 bases lay between the germline ends. This CDR3 has 13 amino acids. The DNA for the CDR3 is TGTGCCAGCAGCTTACAGGTCGGGGAGACCCAGTACTTC. Protein product: CASSLQVGETQYF.

This clonotype has more than one count but fewer than ten. The gene calls are TRBV11-2 and TRBJ2-7; maybe TRBD2 (6 bases). V was clipped by 7 bases and J by 2 bases, with 15 bases between them. Germline V lookup: CDR1 SGHAT, CDR2 FQNNGV. CDR3 length equals 14 residues. The DNA of the CDR3 is TGTGCCAGCAATCCCTCGGGGGTGGCCTACGAGCAGTACTTC. Protein: CASNPSGVAYEQYF.

This clonotype appeared many times. The V gene is TRBV6-1, the J gene TRBJ2-7; unclear D gene. Trimming stripped 3 bases from V and 3 bases from J, with 3 bases between. CDR1 and CDR2 (germline): MNHNS, SASEGT. CDR3 length: 11 residues. The CDR3 nucleotides are TGTGCCAGCAGTGAGTACTACGAGCAGTACTTC. Its protein product is CASSEYYEQYF.

As regards this clonotype: This may stem from a read error, because a much larger clone lies one nucleotide away. V is TRBV12-5 and J is TRBJ2-3; D unclear. This CDR3 has 14 residues. In germline, CDR1 is LGHNT, CDR2 FRNRAP. The CDR3 region is CASGSHLLTDTLYF. CDR3 bases: TGTGCTAGTGGTTCCCATCTTCTAACAGATACGCTGTATTTT.

This clonotype was seen only a few times. This chain uses TRBV7-2 with TRBJ2-2, with D unresolved. This CDR3 contains 13 residues. Trimming pared 5 bases from V and 6 bases from J, leaving 10 bases between. Per germline, CDR1 SGHTA and CDR2 FQGNSA. The CDR3 coding sequence is TGTGCCAGCAGCCCCGGACCCCCCGGGGAGCTGTTTTTT. Translating gives CASSPGPPGELFF.

On this clonotype itself: A junction end diverges from the germline sequence, so it may reflect a read error. The chain combines TRBV20-1 with TRBJ2-6, with 11 nucleotides matching TRBD2. Germline-derived CDR1 and CDR2 are DFQATT and SNEGSKA (reference sequence). The CDR3 runs 16 residues. In DNA, the CDR3 is TGCTGTGCTAGAGTGGGACTAGCGGCTGGGGCCAACGTCCTGACTTTC. Encoded protein: CCARVGLAAGANVLTF.

The table lists this clonotype with many counts. The rearrangement joins TRBV5-1 to TRBJ2-1; 8 bases are a match to TRBD1. There are 15 residues in the CDR3. In germline, CDR1 is SGHRS, CDR2 YFSETQ. With V trimmed by 1 base and J by 6 bases, 6 bases remained unmatched. CDR3 amino acids: CASSLFTGGINEQFF. The CDR3 coding sequence is TGCGCCAGCAGCTTGTTCACAGGGGGTATCAATGAGCAGTTCTTC. The variable domain in full, with the rest retrieved from reference TRBV5-1 and TRBJ2-1, is KAGVTQTPRYLIKTRGQQVTLSCSPISGHRSVSWYQQTPGQGLQFLFEYFSETQRNKGNFPGRFSGRQFSNSRSEMNVSTLELGDSALYLCASSLFTGGINEQFFGPGTRLTVL.

This clonotype has only a few counts. V gene TRBV29-1 combines with J gene TRBJ2-1; 7 bases are shared with TRBD2. Unmatched junction bases numbered 8, after V lost 7 bases and J lost 5 bases. The CDR3 runs 13 residues. The germline CDR1 and CDR2 sequences are SQVTM and ANQGSEA. The CDR3 protein is CSANPRENNEQFF. The CDR3 coding sequence is TGCAGCGCCAACCCGCGGGAGAACAATGAGCAGTTCTTC.

This clonotype was detected a few times. The J gene is TRBJ1-2, the V gene TRBV4-1; 10 bases are a match to TRBD1. This CDR3 has 16 amino acids. Trimming at V came to 1 base and at J to 3 bases, leaving 5 bases not matched to a gene. CDR1 and CDR2 (germline): MGHRA, YSYEKL. CDR3 region: CASSQVPDRGHYGYTF. Written as DNA, the CDR3 is TGCGCCAGCAGCCAAGTCCCTGACAGGGGGCACTATGGCTACACCTTC.

This clonotype was found many times. The V gene is TRBV12-3 or TRBV12-4, the J gene TRBJ2-7; tentatively, D is TRBD1 (5 bases). CDR3 length: 14 residues. V lost 7 bases to trimming and J lost 3 bases, with 16 bases between them. This CDR3 is CASTSGNRYYEQYF. The CDR3 DNA sequence: TGTGCCAGCACCTCAGGGAACAGGTACTACGAGCAGTACTTC.